Below, 15 T cell receptor beta chains from the same sample are listed, as sequenced in a study of blood T cell repertoires in COVID-19. Repertoires were generated with immunoSEQ multiplex PCR, while TCRdb's copy carries only in-frame clones and drops some. The data hold more than 250,000 clones, with 87% observed a single time. Sample: PBMCs or T cells enriched from blood (not recorded which). The source of these receptors is a woman in her forties who had recovered from COVID-19.

The V call is TRBV27, the J call TRBJ2-4, with D unresolved. V was pared by 3 bases and J by 1 base, with 10 bases between. Germline-derived CDR1 and CDR2 are MNHEY and SMNVEV (reference sequence). CDR3 length: 15 residues. The CDR3 nucleotides read TGTGCCAGCAGTTTGGATAGCATGGCCAAAAACATTCAGTACTTC. Translation gives CASSLDSMAKNIQYF.

This clone was observed once. The V gene is TRBV20-1, the J gene TRBJ2-1; D remains unclear. The CDR3 has 13 residues. The V end was cut by 3 bases, the J end by 3 bases, with 9 bases between. Germline-derived CDR1 and CDR2 are DFQATT and SNEGSKA (reference sequence). CDR3 loop: CSASYADYNEQFF. CDR3 nucleotide sequence: TGCAGTGCTAGTTATGCGGACTACAATGAGCAGTTCTTC.

The rearrangement uses TRBV25-1 and TRBJ1-6; no clear D gene. This CDR3 spans 12 amino acids. V gave up 3 bases and J gave up 9 bases, with 6 bases separating them. Germline CDR1 is MGHDK and CDR2 is SYGVNS. The DNA for the CDR3 is TGTGCCAGCAGTGAGGGAGGTTCACCCCTCCACTTT. Its protein product is CASSEGGSPLHF.

This clone is a singleton in its sample. This sequence joins TRBV11-2 and TRBJ2-5, with D possibly matching TRBD1 (5 bases). Germline CDR1 SGHAT, CDR2 FQNNGV. Trimming pared 4 bases from V and 7 bases from J, leaving 16 bases between. The CDR3 totals 14 residues. As DNA, the CDR3 is TGTGCCAGCAGCTCCTGGGGTCAGGGCGGGACCCAGTACTTC. Its translation: CASSSWGQGGTQYF.

This chain joins TRBV2 and TRBJ1-4; D unclear. CDR3 length: 11 amino acids. Trimming removed 3 bases from V and 14 bases from J, with 10 bases in between. From germline, CDR1 is SNHLY and CDR2 FYNNEI. The CDR3 spells CASSDLVRLFF. DNA of the CDR3: TGTGCCAGCAGTGACCTAGTCCGGCTGTTTTTT.

J is TRBJ1-4 and V is TRBV10-1; D not certain. V was clipped by 0 bases and J by 11 bases, with 7 bases between them. The CDR3 is 12 amino acids. Germline CDR1 WNHNN, CDR2 SYGVQD (reference sequence). CDR3: CASSESGRKLFF. CDR3 nucleotides: TGCGCCAGCAGTGAGTCTGGGAGGAAACTGTTTTTT.

In regard to this clone: Other DNA sequences in the same sample also yield this CDR3. J is TRBJ1-6 and V is TRBV2; perhaps TRBD1 as D (5 bases). The length of the CDR3 is 13 residues. V was trimmed by 6 bases and J by 10 bases, leaving 13 bases between them. Germline V lookup: CDR1 SNHLY, CDR2 FYNNEI. The CDR3 nucleotides read TGTGCCAGCAGAGGGCAGGGCGACTCACCCCTCCACTTT. Its translation is CASRGQGDSPLHF. Combining the CDR3 with reference TRBV2 and TRBJ1-6 gives the whole variable domain EPEVTQTPSHQVTQMGQEVILRCVPISNHLYFYWYRQILGQKVEFLVSFYNNEISEKSEIFDDQFSVERPDGSNFTLKIRSTKLEDSAMYFCASRGQGDSPLHFGNGTRLTVT.

On this clone: Other DNA sequences within the sample encode an identical CDR3. V is TRBV9 and J is TRBJ2-1; 16 nucleotides agree with TRBD2. The CDR3 is 15 amino acids. The germline V gene encodes CDR1 SGDLS and CDR2 YYNGEE. J was trimmed by 7 bases and V by 2 bases; bases with no gene match: 0. The CDR3 protein is CASSVGLAGGNEQFF. The CDR3 region has the DNA TGTGCCAGCAGCGTGGGACTAGCGGGAGGGAATGAGCAGTTCTTC.

Only one count was recorded for this clone. The chain carries TRBV11-2 and TRBJ2-1, with D possibly TRBD2 on 6 matching bases. The CDR3 is 14 amino acids. In germline, CDR1 is SGHAT, CDR2 FQNNGV. The V end lost 5 bases, the J end lost 6 bases, and 14 bases lay between the germline ends. CDR3 loop: CASSPAWGVNEQFF. Here the CDR3 DNA reads TGTGCCAGCAGCCCGGCATGGGGGGTCAATGAGCAGTTCTTC.

The rearrangement uses TRBV5-1 and TRBJ1-6; no definite D call. The ends were cut back, 3 bases at V and 5 bases at J, with 6 bases in the middle. The CDR3 spans 13 residues. Germline assignment: CDR1 SGHRS and CDR2 YFSETQ. The CDR3 loop reads CASSSGDNSPLHF. In DNA form, the CDR3 reads TGCGCCAGCAGCTCCGGGGATAATTCACCCCTCCACTTT. The variable domain in full, with the rest retrieved from reference TRBV5-1 and TRBJ1-6, is KAGVTQTPRYLIKTRGQQVTLSCSPISGHRSVSWYQQTPGQGLQFLFEYFSETQRNKGNFPGRFSGRQFSNSRSEMNVSTLELGDSALYLCASSSGDNSPLHFGNGTRLTVT.

CDR3 sequence: CASSGALGQQETQYF. For the CDR3, the DNA is TGCGCCAGCAGTGGAGCCCTTGGACAGCAAGAGACCCAGTACTTC. This chain joins TRBV10-1 and TRBJ2-5; tentatively, D is TRBD1 (6 bases). This CDR3 is 15 amino acids long. The germline CDR1 and CDR2 sequences are WNHNN and SYGVQD (reference sequence). V lost 4 bases and J lost 2, with 14 bases in between.

The chain links TRBV27 to TRBJ2-1; 8 bases match TRBD2. The CDR3 sequence is 13 residues long. Germline values: CDR1 MNHEY, CDR2 SMNVEV (reference sequence). Trimming cost V 3 bases and J 9 bases; bases outside gene matches: 4. CDR3 nucleotides: TGTGCCAGCAGTTTGTCCGGGAGGGGTGAGCAGTTCTTC. Protein sequence: CASSLSGRGEQFF.

The rearrangement joins TRBV7-2 to TRBJ2-5, with unresolved D. Trimming stripped 5 bases from V and 0 bases from J, with 7 bases between. The CDR3 covers 13 residues. Germline V CDR1 and CDR2: SGHTA, FQGNSA. CDR3 amino acids: CASSILYQETQYF. The CDR3 DNA reads TGTGCCAGCAGCATCCTATACCAAGAGACCCAGTACTTC.

In its sample, this clone was seen once. This rearrangement joins TRBV28 to TRBJ2-7; the D gene is possibly TRBD2 (5 bases). The germline V gene encodes CDR1 MDHEN and CDR2 SYDVKM. The CDR3 extends over 15 amino acids. Between the trimmed V and J ends, which lost 4 bases and 2 bases, there was a span of 15 bases. CDR3 residues: CASSSIKMGAYEQYF. The CDR3 bases are TGTGCCAGCAGTTCGATTAAGATGGGAGCCTACGAGCAGTACTTC.

The chain has TRBV28 and TRBJ2-6, with TRBD1 matching 9 bases. The germline CDR1 and CDR2 sequences are MDHEN and SYDVKM. The CDR3 totals 17 residues. The junction had 7 bases not matched to a gene; V was cut back by 5 bases and J by 2 bases. The CDR3 is CASSPGQGQAGANVLTF. The CDR3 DNA follows: TGTGCCAGCAGTCCGGGACAGGGACAGGCTGGGGCCAACGTCCTGACTTTC.